This T cell receptor (beta chain) was sequenced in a study of cytomegalovirus exposure and HLA in healthy donors. Study-wide findings and caveats: The authors confirmed in vitro that a few CMV-associated chains were specific for CMV antigens. Researchers reported from a later analysis that most CMV-associated TCR beta chains appeared HLA-restricted. TCR beta sequences reportedly predicted most subjects' HLA-A and HLA-B alleles accurately.

This clone was seen more than once but under ten times. Its antigen is unknown. Use of 60 Vbeta and 13 Jbeta primers characterized the PCR. Per the study methods: The count from a later analysis was about 80 million unique TCR beta chains, some 12 million of them shared. Sequenced by immunoSEQ multiplex PCR; TCRdb stores in-frame clones only, minus some. From that table come the V and J calls and clone size; the DNA was used to work out D and trimming. The top ten clones hold 3.4% of a sample with under 200,000 clones, about four fifths of them seen once. This clonotype originated in a man in his forties or fifties in good health and CMV-seropositive. The sample was PBMCs.

The CDR3 protein is CASSLQGNEQFF. The CDR3 DNA follows: TGCGCCAGCAGCTTACAGGGTAATGAGCAGTTCTTC. The rearrangement uses TRBV5-1 and TRBJ2-1, with D possibly being TRBD1 (6 bases). V gave up 2 bases and J gave up 7 bases, with 7 bases separating them. The CDR3 length is 12 residues. Germline values: CDR1 SGHRS, CDR2 YFSETQ.